The rows below give T cell receptor beta chains drawn from one sample of a study of beta chain features in type 1 diabetes. Sequencing was performed with immunoSEQ multiplex PCR; in TCRdb, only in-frame clones are kept and a portion is missing. The sample has roughly 230,000 clones, 9.6% seen once. The specimen was naive CD4+ T cells from blood. All receptors come from a woman aged 18-35 years in good health. The conserved cysteine and the conserved F or W are not part of the CDR3 here. Fields, in order: V gene, CDR3 protein.

V: TRBV10-3; CDR3: AISGLAGGGEQF
V: TRBV25-1; CDR3: ASSSRTYGYT
V: TRBV19; CDR3: ASSTSPTGLGYT
V: TRBV19; CDR3: ASSIVTFYNEQF
V: TRBV19; CDR3: ASSIGQPLPNEQF
V: TRBV29-1; CDR3: SARTGGLVRAF
V: TRBV5-6; CDR3: ASSLRGGVYNEQF
V: TRBV5-1; CDR3: ASSGDNYEQY
V: TRBV18; CDR3: ASSPPVGGGYT
V: TRBV4-3; CDR3: ASSQGTWNTEAF
V: TRBV4-1; CDR3: ASSQRDWGSPLH
V: TRBV30; CDR3: AWSGGGQGYDNEQF
V: TRBV18; CDR3: ASRRGATNEKLF
V: TRBV6-5; CDR3: ASKRGSGANVLT
V: TRBV18; CDR3: ASSPVSSVAEAF
V: TRBV2; CDR3: ASTQGADFYGYT
V: TRBV7-9; CDR3: ASRPRTGVNTEAF
V: TRBV5-1; CDR3: ASSLEFANQLNTEAF
V: TRBV11-2; CDR3: ASSKGNEQF
V: TRBV5-4; CDR3: ASSHGSKFNEQF
V: TRBV6-1; CDR3: ASRAGGPNTGELF
V: TRBV9; CDR3: ASSVDLTPGAEAF
V: TRBV4-1; CDR3: ASSQDVGRAYNEQF
V: TRBV2; CDR3: ASSLEGVANEKLF
V: TRBV29-1; CDR3: SAGLAGNTEAF
V: TRBV28; CDR3: ASTGRRGHGYT
V: TRBV9; CDR3: ASSSTGGRNIQY
V: TRBV14; CDR3: ASSLRLAGLYNEQF
V: TRBV4-1; CDR3: ASSQAPGGHTIY
V: TRBV30; CDR3: AWEAGSSYEQY
V: TRBV18; CDR3: ASSPGDRYNTEAF
V: TRBV30; CDR3: AWSVLAMKGGYT